This note documents a single TCR beta chain sequence. The CDR3 is 14 amino acids. Germline CDR1 reads MNHEY; CDR2 reads SVGAGI. Between the trimmed V and J ends, which lost 11 bases and 4 bases, there was a span of 18 bases. This sample was included in a study of blood T cell repertoires in COVID-19. Study-level information: The origin of the acute and convalescent COVID-19 samples was the United States, Italy and Spain.

Only in-frame clones appear in the TCRdb table, and some are missing; sequencing was by immunoSEQ multiplex PCR. The sample shows approximately 260,000 clones, 89% of them seen only once. This receptor was identified in a woman aged 60-70 years who had recovered from COVID-19. This chain links TRBV6-5 with TRBJ1-5, with D possibly matching TRBD1 (5 bases). What was sequenced was PBMCs or T cells enriched from blood (not recorded which). CDR3 coding DNA: TGTGCCCGGGCCCCACAGGTTCCTAATCAGCCCCAGCATTTT. Translating it yields CARAPQVPNQPQHF.